This TCR beta chain was obtained from a study of T cell responses to AZD1222 COVID-19 vaccine. CDR1 LNHNV and CDR2 YYDKDF come from the germline V gene (reference sequence). The V and J ends lost 8 bases and 6 bases, in that order; junction bases with no gene match: 9. This CDR3 has 15 amino acids. Repertoires were generated with immunoSEQ multiplex PCR, while TCRdb's copy carries only in-frame clones and drops some. The table shows approximately 140,000 clones, with 94% occurring only once. The chain carries TRBV15 and TRBJ2-1; TRBD2 agrees at 11 bases. This sequence originates from an adult in good health. Source: peripheral blood, taken on day 0 of AZD1222 vaccination. The CDR3 reads CATETSGISGNEQFF. In DNA, the CDR3 is TGTGCCACCGAGACTAGCGGGATATCTGGCAATGAGCAGTTCTTC.